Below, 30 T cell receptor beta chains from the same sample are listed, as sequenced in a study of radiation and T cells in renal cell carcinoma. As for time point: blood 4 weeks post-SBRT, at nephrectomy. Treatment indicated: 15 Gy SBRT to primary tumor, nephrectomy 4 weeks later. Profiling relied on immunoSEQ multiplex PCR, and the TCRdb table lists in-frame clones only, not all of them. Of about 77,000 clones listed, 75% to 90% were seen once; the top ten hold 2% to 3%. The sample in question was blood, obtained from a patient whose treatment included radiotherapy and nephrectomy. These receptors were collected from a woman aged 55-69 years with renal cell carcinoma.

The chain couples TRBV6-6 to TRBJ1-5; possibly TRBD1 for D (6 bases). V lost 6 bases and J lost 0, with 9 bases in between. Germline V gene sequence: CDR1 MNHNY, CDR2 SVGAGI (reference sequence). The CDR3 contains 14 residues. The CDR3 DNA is TGTGCCAGCAGCAGGGGCCTTAGCAATCAGCCCCAGCATTTT. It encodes CASSRGLSNQPQHF.

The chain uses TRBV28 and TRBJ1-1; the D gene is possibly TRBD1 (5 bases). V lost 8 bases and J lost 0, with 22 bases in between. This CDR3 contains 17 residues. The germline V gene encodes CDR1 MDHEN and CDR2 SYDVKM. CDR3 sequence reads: CASDQLGPGVMNTEAFF. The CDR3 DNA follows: TGTGCCAGCGACCAATTGGGGCCCGGGGTAATGAACACTGAAGCTTTCTTT.

CDR3 in amino acids: CSVAGQNYGYTF. CDR3 coding DNA: TGCAGCGTAGCCGGACAGAACTATGGCTACACCTTC. The chain has TRBV29-1 and TRBJ1-2, with D maybe TRBD1 (6 bases). There are 12 residues in the CDR3. Germline CDR1 SQVTM, CDR2 ANQGSEA. Trimming left V 6 bases short and J 2 bases short, with 10 bases between.

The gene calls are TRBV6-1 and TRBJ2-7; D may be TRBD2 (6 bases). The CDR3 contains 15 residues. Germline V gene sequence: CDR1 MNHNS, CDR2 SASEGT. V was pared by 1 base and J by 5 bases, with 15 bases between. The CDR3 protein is CASSEVAGSRDEQYF. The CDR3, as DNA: TGTGCCAGCAGTGAAGTTGCGGGGAGCCGGGACGAGCAGTACTTC.

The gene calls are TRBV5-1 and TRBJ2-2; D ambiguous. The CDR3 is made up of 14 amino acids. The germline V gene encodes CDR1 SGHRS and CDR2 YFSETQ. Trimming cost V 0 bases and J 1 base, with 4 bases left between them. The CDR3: CASSLAENTGELFF. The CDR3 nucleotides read TGCGCCAGCAGCTTGGCAGAGAACACCGGGGAGCTGTTTTTT.

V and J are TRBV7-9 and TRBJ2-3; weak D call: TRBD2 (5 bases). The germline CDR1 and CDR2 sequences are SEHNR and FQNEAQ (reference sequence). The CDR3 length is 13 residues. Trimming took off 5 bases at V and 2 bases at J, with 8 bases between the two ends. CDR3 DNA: TGTGCCAGCAGCCTACTAGTCACAGATACGCAGTATTTT. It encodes CASSLLVTDTQYF.

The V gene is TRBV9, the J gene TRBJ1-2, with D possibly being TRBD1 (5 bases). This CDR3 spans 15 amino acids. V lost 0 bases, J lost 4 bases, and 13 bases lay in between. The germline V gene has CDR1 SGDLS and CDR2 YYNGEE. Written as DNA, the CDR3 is TGTGCCAGCAGCGTAGATTCGGGGGATTCCTATGGCTACACCTTC. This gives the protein CASSVDSGDSYGYTF.

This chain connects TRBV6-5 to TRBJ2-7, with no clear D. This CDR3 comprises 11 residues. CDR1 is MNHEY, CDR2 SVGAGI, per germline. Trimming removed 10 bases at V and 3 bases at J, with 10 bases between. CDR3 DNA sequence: TGTGCCACCACCCTTAGCTACGAGCAGTACTTC. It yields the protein CATTLSYEQYF.

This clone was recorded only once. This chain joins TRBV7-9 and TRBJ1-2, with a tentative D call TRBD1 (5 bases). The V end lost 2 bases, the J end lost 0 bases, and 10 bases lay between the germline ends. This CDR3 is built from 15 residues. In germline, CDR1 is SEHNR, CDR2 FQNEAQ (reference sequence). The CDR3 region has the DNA TGTGCCAGCAGCTTATATTGGGGACCTAACTATGGCTACACCTTC. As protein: CASSLYWGPNYGYTF.

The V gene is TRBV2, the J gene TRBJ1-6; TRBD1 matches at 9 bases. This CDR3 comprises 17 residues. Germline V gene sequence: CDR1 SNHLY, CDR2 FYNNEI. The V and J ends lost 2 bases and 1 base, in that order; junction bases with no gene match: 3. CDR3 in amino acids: CASSETGQGSYNSPLHF. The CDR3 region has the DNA TGTGCCAGCAGTGAAACCGGACAGGGGTCCTATAATTCACCCCTCCACTTT.

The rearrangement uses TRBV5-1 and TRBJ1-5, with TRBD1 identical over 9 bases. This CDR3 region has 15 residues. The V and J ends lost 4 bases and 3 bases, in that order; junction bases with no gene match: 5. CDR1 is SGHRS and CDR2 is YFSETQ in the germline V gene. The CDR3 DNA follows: TGCGCCAGCAGCCTCACAGGGGGCGCCAATCAGCCCCAGCATTTT. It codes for CASSLTGGANQPQHF.

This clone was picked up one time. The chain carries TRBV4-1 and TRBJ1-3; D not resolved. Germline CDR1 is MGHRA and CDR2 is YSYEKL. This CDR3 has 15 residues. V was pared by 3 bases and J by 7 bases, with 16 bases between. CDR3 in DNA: TGCGCCAGCAGCCATGGTCCAGGAAAAAGGAACACCATATATTTT. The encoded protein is CASSHGPGKRNTIYF.

CDR3 in DNA: TGTGCCAGCAGCCAAGGGACAGGGAGGTCTAATTCACCCCTCCACTTT. It encodes CASSQGTGRSNSPLHF. The V gene is TRBV9, the J gene TRBJ1-6; TRBD1 matches at 9 bases. This CDR3 spans 16 amino acids. The germline CDR1 and CDR2 sequences are SGDLS and YYNGEE. The V and J ends lost 4 bases and 6 bases, in that order; junction bases with no gene match: 8.

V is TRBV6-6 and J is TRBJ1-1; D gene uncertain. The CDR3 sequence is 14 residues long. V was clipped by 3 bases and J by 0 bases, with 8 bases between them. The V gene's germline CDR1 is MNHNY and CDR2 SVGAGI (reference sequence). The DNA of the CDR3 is TGTGCCAGCAGTTATTCTCCATTGAACACTGAAGCTTTCTTT. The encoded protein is CASSYSPLNTEAFF.

CDR3 loop: CASSLGHGGSALQHF. In DNA form, the CDR3 reads TGTGCCAGCAGCCTCGGCCACGGAGGGTCTGCACTCCAGCATTTT. The chain uses TRBV5-8 and TRBJ1-5; no clear D. This CDR3 has 15 residues. Germline V CDR1 and CDR2: SGHTS, YDEGEE. Trimming took 4 bases from V and 12 from J, leaving 23 bases between them.

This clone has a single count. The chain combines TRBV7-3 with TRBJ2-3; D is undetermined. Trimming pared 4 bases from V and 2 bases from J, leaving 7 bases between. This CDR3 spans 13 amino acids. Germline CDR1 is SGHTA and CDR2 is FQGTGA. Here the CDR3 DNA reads TGTGCCAGCAGCTCCCTATCCACAGATACGCAGTATTTT. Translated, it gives CASSSLSTDTQYF.

The CDR3 nucleotides are TGTGCCAGCAGCCCTGAGCGGGATTGGCAGAACGAGCAGTACTTC. Protein: CASSPERDWQNEQYF. This rearrangement joins TRBV9 to TRBJ2-7; the match to TRBD2 covers 7 bases. J lost 5 bases, V lost 4 bases, and 12 bases had no gene match. The CDR3 loop spans 15 amino acids. Germline assignment: CDR1 SGDLS and CDR2 YYNGEE. Combining the CDR3 with reference TRBV9 and TRBJ2-7 gives the whole variable domain DSGVTQTPKHLITATGQRVTLRCSPRSGDLSVYWYQQSLDQGLQFLIQYYNGEERAKGNILERFSAQQFPDLHSELNLSSLELGDSALYFCASSPERDWQNEQYFGPGTRLTVT.

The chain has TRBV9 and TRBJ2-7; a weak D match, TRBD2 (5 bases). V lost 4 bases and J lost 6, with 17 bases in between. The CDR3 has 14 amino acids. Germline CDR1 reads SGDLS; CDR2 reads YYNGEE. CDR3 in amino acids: CASSTTAGVIEQYF. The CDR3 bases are TGTGCCAGCAGCACGACCGCCGGGGTAATCGAGCAGTACTTC.

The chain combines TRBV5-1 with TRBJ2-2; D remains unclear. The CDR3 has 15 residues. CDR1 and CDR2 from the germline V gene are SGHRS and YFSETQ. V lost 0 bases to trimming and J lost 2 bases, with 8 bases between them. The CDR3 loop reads CASSLAGPNTGELFF. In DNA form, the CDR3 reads TGCGCCAGCAGCTTGGCCGGACCAAACACCGGGGAGCTGTTTTTT.

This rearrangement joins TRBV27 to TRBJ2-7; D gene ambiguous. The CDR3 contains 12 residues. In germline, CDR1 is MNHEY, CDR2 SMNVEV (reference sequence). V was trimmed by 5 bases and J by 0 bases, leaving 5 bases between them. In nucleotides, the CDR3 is TGTGCCAGCAGTCCCCCCTCCTACGAGCAGTACTTC. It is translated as CASSPPSYEQYF.

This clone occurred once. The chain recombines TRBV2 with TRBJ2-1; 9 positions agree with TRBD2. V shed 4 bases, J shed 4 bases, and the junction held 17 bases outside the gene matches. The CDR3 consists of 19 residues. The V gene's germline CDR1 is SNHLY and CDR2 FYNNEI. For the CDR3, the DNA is TGTGCCAGCAGTGCGGTAGCGGGAGAGATTGGGAGGGTTTACAATGAGCAGTTCTTC. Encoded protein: CASSAVAGEIGRVYNEQFF.

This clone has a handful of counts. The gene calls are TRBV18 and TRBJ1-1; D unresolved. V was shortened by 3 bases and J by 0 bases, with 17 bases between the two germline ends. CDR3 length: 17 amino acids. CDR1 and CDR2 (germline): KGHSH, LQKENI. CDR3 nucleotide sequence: TGTGCCAGCTCACCCCTGTCGGAGCGGCGGATGAACACTGAAGCTTTCTTT. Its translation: CASSPLSERRMNTEAFF.

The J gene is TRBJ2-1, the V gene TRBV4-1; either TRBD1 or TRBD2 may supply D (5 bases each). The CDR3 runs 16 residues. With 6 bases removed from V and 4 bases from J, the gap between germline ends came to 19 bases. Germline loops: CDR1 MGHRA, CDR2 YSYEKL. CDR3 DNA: TGCGCCAGCAGTCAAATCCTGAGGGGCGGTTACAATGAGCAGTTCTTC. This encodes CASSQILRGGYNEQFF.

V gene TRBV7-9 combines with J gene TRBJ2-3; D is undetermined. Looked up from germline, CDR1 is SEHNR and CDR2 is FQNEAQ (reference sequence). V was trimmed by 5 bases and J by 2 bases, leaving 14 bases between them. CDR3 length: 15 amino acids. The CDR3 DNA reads TGTGCCAGCAGCAAATCAGGAAGGCCCACAGATACGCAGTATTTT. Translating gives CASSKSGRPTDTQYF.

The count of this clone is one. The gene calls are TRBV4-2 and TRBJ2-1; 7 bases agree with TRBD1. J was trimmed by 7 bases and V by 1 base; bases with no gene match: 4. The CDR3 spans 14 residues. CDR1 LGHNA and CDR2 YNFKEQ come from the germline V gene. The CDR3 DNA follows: TGTGCCAGCAGCCAAGTAGGGGGCCTAAATGAGCAGTTCTTC. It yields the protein CASSQVGGLNEQFF.

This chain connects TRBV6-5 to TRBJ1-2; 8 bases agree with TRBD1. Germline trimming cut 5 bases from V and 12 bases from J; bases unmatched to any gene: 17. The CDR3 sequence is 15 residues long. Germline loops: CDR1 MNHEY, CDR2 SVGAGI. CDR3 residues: CASSRFSGQGVDHTF. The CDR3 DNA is TGTGCCAGCAGTCGATTCTCAGGACAGGGAGTTGATCACACCTTC.

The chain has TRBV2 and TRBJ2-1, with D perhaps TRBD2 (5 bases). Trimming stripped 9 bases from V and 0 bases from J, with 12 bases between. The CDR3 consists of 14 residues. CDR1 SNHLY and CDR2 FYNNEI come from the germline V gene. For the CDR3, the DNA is TGTGCCAGTGGACGGGAAAGCTCCTACAATGAGCAGTTCTTC. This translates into CASGRESSYNEQFF. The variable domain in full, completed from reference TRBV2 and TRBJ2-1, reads EPEVTQTPSHQVTQMGQEVILRCVPISNHLYFYWYRQILGQKVEFLVSFYNNEISEKSEIFDDQFSVERPDGSNFTLKIRSTKLEDSAMYFCASGRESSYNEQFFGPGTRLTVL.

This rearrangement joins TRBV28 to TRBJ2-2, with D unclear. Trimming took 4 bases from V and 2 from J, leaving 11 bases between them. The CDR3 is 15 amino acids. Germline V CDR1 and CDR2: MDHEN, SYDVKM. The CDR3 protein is CASSWLEVNTGELFF. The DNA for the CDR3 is TGTGCCAGCAGTTGGCTAGAAGTAAACACCGGGGAGCTGTTTTTT. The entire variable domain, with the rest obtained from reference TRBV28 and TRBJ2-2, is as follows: DVKVTQSSRYLVKRTGEKVFLECVQDMDHENMFWYRQDPGLGLRLIYFSYDVKMKEKGDIPEGYSVSREKKERFSLILESASTNQTSMYLCASSWLEVNTGELFFGEGSRLTVL.

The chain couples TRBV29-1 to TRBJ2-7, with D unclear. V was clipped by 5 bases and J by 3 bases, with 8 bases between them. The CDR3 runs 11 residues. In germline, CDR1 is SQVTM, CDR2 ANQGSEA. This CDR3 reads CSVRADYEQYF. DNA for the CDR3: TGCAGCGTTAGGGCCGACTACGAGCAGTACTTC.

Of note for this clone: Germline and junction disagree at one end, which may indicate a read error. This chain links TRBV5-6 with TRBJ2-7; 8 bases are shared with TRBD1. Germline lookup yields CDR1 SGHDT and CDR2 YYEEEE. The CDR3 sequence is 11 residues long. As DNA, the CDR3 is TGTGCCAGCAGCCTCGGACAGGGCCATGCCTTC. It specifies CASSLGQGHAF.